These T cell receptor beta chains were read from a single sample in a study of T-cell reconstitution after alpha-beta-depleted transplantation in children. TCRdb reprocessed the PCR reads via MiXCR and lists one record per CDR3 protein. The sample consists of approximately 500,000 distinct CDR3 sequences, roughly 30% of them appearing once. The starting material was PBMCs, obtained before TCRalphabeta/CD19-depleted stem cell transplant. These TCRs come from a boy less than two years old with Wiskott-Aldrich syndrome, due to receive a stem cell transplant. The CDR3 runs from the conserved cysteine through the conserved F or W. The D gene is left open where the match is weak. The size of a clone is reported for some rows only, either as once, few or many, or as a class for expanded clones.

cdr3_nt cdr3_aa clone_size j_call v_call cdr3_length d_call
TGTGCCAGTAGTATTGAAGGGATTAACTCTGGGGCCAACGTCCTGACTTTC CASSIEGINSGANVLTF few TRBJ2-6 TRBV19 17 -
TGCAGCGGACAACTAGCGGGAGGTGGGACCCAGTACTTC CSGQLAGGGTQYF few TRBJ2-5 TRBV29-1 13 TRBD2
TGCAGTGCTAAAGATTTTCTCGCTGACTACGAGCAGTACTTC CSAKDFLADYEQYF - TRBJ2-7 TRBV20-1 14 -
TGTGCCAGCAGCTTAAGGACGGCAGGCGCTGAAGCTTTCTTT CASSLRTAGAEAFF - TRBJ1-1 TRBV7-2 14 -
TGTGCCAGCTCACTATGGCAGGATGAAAAACTGTTTTTT CASSLWQDEKLFF - TRBJ1-4 TRBV18 13 -
TGTGCCAGCAGCGACGCCCCGACAGGGTGCCCGCGGCAGCCCCAGCATTTT CASSDAPTGCPRQPQHF - TRBJ1-5 TRBV21-1 17 -
TGCAGTGCTAGAGATGGGGACAGGGCTTACACAGATACGCAGTATTTT CSARDGDRAYTDTQYF few TRBJ2-3 TRBV20-1 16 TRBD1
TGTGCCAGCAGCCCGCAAGCGGGAGGGACGGTTGAGCAGTTCTTC CASSPQAGGTVEQFF - TRBJ2-1 TRBV11-2 15 TRBD2
TGTGCCAGCAGTTTCCCGGGAACCACCGGGGAGCTGTTTTTT CASSFPGTTGELFF - TRBJ2-2 TRBV12-3/TRBV12-4 14 -
TGTGCCAGCAGCTTACTAGAGATCCAAGAGACCCAGTACTTC CASSLLEIQETQYF - TRBJ2-5 TRBV7-2 14 -
TGTGCCAGCACCTTGGGACCGATCAATCAGCCCCAGCATTTT CASTLGPINQPQHF - TRBJ1-5 TRBV28 14 -
TGTGCCAGCAGACCCCGGGTAGCGGGAGGAGTTGATGAGCAGTTCTTC CASRPRVAGGVDEQFF - TRBJ2-1 TRBV7-8 16 TRBD2
TGTGCCAGCAGCCAAGATTCGTCAGGGGGCGGGGAGACCCAGTACTTC CASSQDSSGGGETQYF - TRBJ2-5 TRBV4-2 16 TRBD1
TGTGCCAGCAGCCTAGGGGCTCGGGGCGGGGAGCTGTTTTTT CASSLGARGGELFF few TRBJ2-2 TRBV12-3/TRBV12-4 14 -
TGTGCCATCAGTGAGAGGACTGCCTTCACCGGGGAGCTGTTTTTT CAISERTAFTGELFF few TRBJ2-2 TRBV10-3 15 -
TGTGCCAGCTGTTTAGTGGCTAGCGGGGTCTCCTTAACAGATACGCAGTATTTT CASCLVASGVSLTDTQYF - TRBJ2-3 TRBV10-3 18 TRBD2
TGTGCCAGCCGGGGACAGCAAGAGACCCAGTACTTC CASRGQQETQYF - TRBJ2-5 TRBV11-2 12 TRBD1
TGTGCCTGGGGGACAGGGGATGGTCAGCCCCAGCATTTT CAWGTGDGQPQHF - TRBJ1-5 TRBV30 13 TRBD1
TGTGCCAGCAGTGACCCTGGACAGGGTATCCACGAGCAGTACTTC CASSDPGQGIHEQYF few TRBJ2-7 TRBV27 15 TRBD1
TGCGCCAGCAGCCGTAGTATCACAGCACTGAACACTGAAGCTTTCTTT CASSRSITALNTEAFF - TRBJ1-1 TRBV5-1 16 -
TGTGCCAGCAGTACCCGACAGGAGAGCTATGGCTACACCTTC CASSTRQESYGYTF few TRBJ1-2 TRBV12-3/TRBV12-4 14 -
TGCGCCAGCAGCCAAGTGGAACTAGCGGGCTACAATGAGCAGTTCTTC CASSQVELAGYNEQFF - TRBJ2-1 TRBV4-1 16 TRBD2
TGCGCCAGCAGCCAAGATTTAAGCGCTAGCGGGAGGGCAGATACGCAGTATTTT CASSQDLSASGRADTQYF - TRBJ2-3 TRBV4-1 18 TRBD2
TGTGCCAGCAGCTTAAGGGAACATACGCAGTATTTT CASSLREHTQYF few TRBJ2-3 TRBV5-6 12 -
TGTGCCAGCAGTTTAAATAGCCCCACCTACAATGAGCAGTTCTTC CASSLNSPTYNEQFF - TRBJ2-1 TRBV28 15 -
TGCAGTGCTAGGCTCCAAAGCTCCTACAATGAGCAGTTCTTC CSARLQSSYNEQFF - TRBJ2-1 TRBV20-1 14 -
TGTGCCAGCAGCCTCCGGACAGCTAATGAAAAACTGTTTTTT CASSLRTANEKLFF few TRBJ1-4 TRBV3-1 14 -
TGTGCCAGCAGTTTCTCGGGTCAGCCCCAGCATTTT CASSFSGQPQHF - TRBJ1-5 TRBV28 12 -
TGTGCCAGCAGTAAACTAGCGGGAGGCACAGATACGCAGTATTTT CASSKLAGGTDTQYF few TRBJ2-3 TRBV28 15 TRBD2
TGTGCCAGCAGCTTTTACGGGGCTAACTATGGCTACACCTTC CASSFYGANYGYTF - TRBJ1-2 TRBV7-2 14 -
TGCGCCAGCAGCCCCCGGCCCGGGACAGGGGTGCAGTACTTC CASSPRPGTGVQYF - TRBJ2-7 TRBV5-1 14 TRBD1
TGTGCCAGTACTAGCGGGAGGAAGATTATCGGGGAGCTGTTTTTT CASTSGRKIIGELFF - TRBJ2-2 TRBV3-1 15 TRBD2
TGTGCCAGCAGCTCACTGCGGGCGGGGACTAGCGAGAGTTCCTACAATGAGCAGTTCTTC CASSSLRAGTSESSYNEQFF - TRBJ2-1 TRBV11-2 20 TRBD2
TGTGCCAGCCGAGACCAACCCAAATACAATGAGCAGTTCTTC CASRDQPKYNEQFF few TRBJ2-1 TRBV27 14 -
TGTGCCAGCAGTTCACCACAGGGGCTTGGCAATCAGCCCCAGCATTTT CASSSPQGLGNQPQHF - TRBJ1-5 TRBV12-3/TRBV12-4 16 TRBD1
TGTGCCAGCGAAGTACAGGGGAAACTGTTTTTT CASEVQGKLFF few TRBJ1-4 TRBV25-1 11 TRBD1
TGTGCCAGCAGCTTCGAGGGTCGGAACACCGGGGAGCTGTTTTTT CASSFEGRNTGELFF - TRBJ2-2 TRBV7-9 15 -
TGTGCCAGCAGTTTAGGATCGGCGGGCACCGGGGAGCTGTTTTTT CASSLGSAGTGELFF - TRBJ2-2 TRBV28 15 -
TGTGCCAGCAGCACAGGGGAAAAGAACACTGAAGCTTTCTTT CASSTGEKNTEAFF few TRBJ1-1 TRBV28 14 TRBD1
TGTGCCACCGGGACCCCCTACAATGAGCAGTTCTTC CATGTPYNEQFF - TRBJ2-1 TRBV3-1 12 -
TGTGCCAGCAGCCAAGAGTTCGGCAGATTTGGAAACACCATATATTTT CASSQEFGRFGNTIYF - TRBJ1-3 TRBV14 16 -
TGTGCCGCCAGTGATTTGCACGCTATAAATAGCGGGAGTTTTGACACCGGGGAGCTGTTTTTT CAASDLHAINSGSFDTGELFF - TRBJ2-2 TRBV24-1 21 TRBD2
TGTGCCAGCAGTTTAGGATGGCCGGGGAACACCGGGGAGCTGTTTTTT CASSLGWPGNTGELFF - TRBJ2-2 TRBV12-3/TRBV12-4 16 -
TGCGCCAGCAGCTTGGATGGGGGGGCAACTATTAACGAGCAGTACTTC CASSLDGGATINEQYF few TRBJ2-7 TRBV5-1 16 -
TGTGCCAGCAGTAAAGGACAGGGGACAAATTACTACTCCTACGAGCAGTACTTC CASSKGQGTNYYSYEQYF few TRBJ2-7 TRBV27 18 TRBD1
TGCAGTGCTAGAGTAGGTGGGGGAGATCAGCCCCAGCATTTT CSARVGGGDQPQHF - TRBJ1-5 TRBV20-1 14 -
TGCGCCAGCTCCGGGACTAGCGGGAGTCGAGAGCAGTTCTTC CASSGTSGSREQFF few TRBJ2-1 TRBV5-1 14 TRBD2
TGCGCCAGCGGCCGGTACGGGGAAGAGACCCAGTACTTC CASGRYGEETQYF few TRBJ2-5 TRBV5-1 13 -
TGTGCCAGCAGCCCAGACGGGACACCGAATTCACCCCTCCACTTT CASSPDGTPNSPLHF - TRBJ1-6 TRBV7-2 15 -
TGTGCCAGCAGCTTAATGTCCCCAGGCCTTTCCACCGGGGAGCTGTTTTTT CASSLMSPGLSTGELFF - TRBJ2-2 TRBV7-6 17 -
TGTGCCAGCAGCCTTAAGGAGGGGAACTATGGCTACACCTTC CASSLKEGNYGYTF few TRBJ1-2 TRBV7-9 14 -
TGTGCCAGCAGCCCCCTATCGCGGGCTACCCGCCTTGAGCAGTTCTTC CASSPLSRATRLEQFF - TRBJ2-1 TRBV7-9 16 -
TGTGCCAGCAGTAAGACTAGCGGGAGGGCCTCCTACGAGCAGTACTTC CASSKTSGRASYEQYF - TRBJ2-7 TRBV6-1 16 TRBD2
TGTGCCAGCAGCTCCGACAGGGGGCGCGTCTATGGCTACACCTTC CASSSDRGRVYGYTF - TRBJ1-2 TRBV7-2 15 TRBD1
TGTGCCAGCAGCCCGCCGGGGGGATCCAATGAGCAGTTCTTC CASSPPGGSNEQFF - TRBJ2-1 TRBV5-6 14 TRBD2